The sequence of this TCR beta chain was determined in a study of OX40 agonist ivuxolimab in advanced cancers. The CDR3 sequence is 16 residues long. Trimming took 0 bases from V and 0 from J, leaving 10 bases between them. Germline V lookup: CDR1 SGHKS, CDR2 YYEKEE (reference sequence). The assay was immunoSEQ multiplex PCR, and TCRdb's table has in-frame clones only and misses some. The sample lists some 50,000 clones; around 84% were seen once. The chain carries TRBV5-5 and TRBJ2-1; D is possibly TRBD1 or TRBD2 (5 bases each). The clonotype was recovered from an adult with an advanced solid tumor such as melanoma, head and neck, liver or kidney cancer. Source: CD4+ or CD8+ T cells sorted from blood, taken in a trial of the OX40 agonist ivuxolimab. The CDR3 region is CASSLDPGPSYNEQFF. Here the CDR3 DNA reads TGTGCCAGCAGCTTGGATCCGGGACCCTCCTACAATGAGCAGTTCTTC.